Below, one TCR beta chain is given with its context. Measured with immunoSEQ multiplex PCR; TCRdb has only the in-frame clones, and not every one. The sample shows around 40,000 clones, about 95% of them seen only once. The time point: recipient sample about 28 days before transplant, after cytoreduction. From germline, CDR1 is SGHTS and CDR2 YDEGEE. The CDR3 runs to 13 residues. The V and J ends lost 1 base and 7 bases respectively, with 11 bases between them. This sample was included in a study of T cell clonotyping in hematopoietic cell transplantation. The sample here was peripheral blood mononuclear cells, taken before stem cell transplant. The gene calls are TRBV5-8 and TRBJ1-1; D unclear. This receptor was identified in a man between 35 and 55 years old with chronic myeloid leukemia. Some clones in this sample may be carry-over from other donors' samples. CDR3 DNA: TGTGCCAGCAGCTTGTCAGACCGCAATGAAGCTTTCTTT. This translates into CASSLSDRNEAFF. The entire variable domain, with the rest obtained from reference TRBV5-8 and TRBJ1-1, is as follows: EAGVTQSPTHLIKTRGQQATLRCSPISGHTSVYWYQQALGLGLQFLLWYDEGEERNRGNFPPRFSGRQFPNYSSELNVNALELEDSALYLCASSLSDRNEAFFGQGTRLTVV.